Sequencing of this T cell receptor beta chain was carried out in a study of cytomegalovirus exposure and HLA in healthy donors. In the study overall: An earlier analysis identified 120 million or so unique TCR beta sequences in 150 million to 200 million T cells.

Per the germline V gene, CDR1 is MNHEY and CDR2 is SVGAGI. This CDR3 spans 14 amino acids. V was shortened by 0 bases and J by 4 bases, with 10 bases between the two germline ends. As to this clone: At the DNA level, this CDR3 is encoded by other sequences in the same sample as well.

Use of 60 Vbeta and 13 Jbeta primers characterized the PCR. Profiling relied on immunoSEQ multiplex PCR, and the TCRdb table lists in-frame clones only, not all of them. The table lists 200,000 to 250,000 clones, about 89% of them singletons. The sequence was obtained from a woman in her late teens or twenties in good health and CMV-seronegative. Sequencing input: PBMCs. This rearrangement joins TRBV6-5 to TRBJ2-7; D gene ambiguous. CDR3 protein: CASSYSGGPYEQYF. CDR3 nucleotides: TGTGCCAGCAGTTACTCCGGTGGTCCTTACGAGCAGTACTTC.